This TCR beta chain was found in a study of blood T cell repertoires in COVID-19. Overall study: Italy, Spain and the United States were the sources of the convalescent and acute COVID-19 samples. PBMCs, B-cell-depleted T cells, or T cells were the source of the cDNA or gDNA that made up the material.

Repertoires were generated with immunoSEQ multiplex PCR, while TCRdb's copy carries only in-frame clones and drops some. The data contain about 110,000 clones, 88% of them singletons. This clone was observed a handful of times. V shed 1 base and J 2 bases; nucleotides not matched to a gene: 8. This CDR3 has 17 residues. Germline V lookup: CDR1 SEHNR, CDR2 FQNEAQ (reference sequence). Input material: peripheral blood. This sequence joins TRBV7-9 and TRBJ1-2; 9 bases match TRBD1. The TCR sequence derives from a human donor in a cohort sampled during active COVID-19. The CDR3 loop reads CASSLEATTGGNYGYTF. As DNA, the CDR3 is TGTGCCAGCAGCTTAGAAGCCACGACAGGGGGAAACTATGGCTACACCTTC.